These 7 T cell receptor beta chains were all obtained from the same sample, sequenced in a study of blood T cell repertoires in COVID-19. TCRdb's copy holds only in-frame clones and misses some; the assay was immunoSEQ multiplex PCR. The sample lists some 180,000 clones; more than 70% were seen once. Sequencing used PBMCs or T cells enriched from blood (not recorded which). The receptors here all came from a man aged 35-49 years who had recovered from COVID-19.

V usage is TRBV6-1 and J usage is TRBJ1-2; perhaps TRBD1 as D (6 bases). The CDR3 length is 16 residues. Trimming pared 2 bases from V and 4 bases from J, leaving 17 bases between. Germline loops: CDR1 MNHNS, CDR2 SASEGT. CDR3 sequence (DNA): TGTGCCAGCAGTGAAAGGGGGGGACAAGAGATCTATGGCTACACCTTC. Translating gives CASSERGGQEIYGYTF.

The chain couples TRBV18 to TRBJ1-6, with D tentatively TRBD1 (6 bases). The CDR3 totals 15 residues. With 1 base removed from V and 5 bases from J, the gap between germline ends came to 9 bases. Germline-derived CDR1 and CDR2 are KGHSH and LQKENI. CDR3 bases: TGTGCCAGCTCACCACTGGACAGCCATAATTCACCCCTCCACTTT. It translates to CASSPLDSHNSPLHF.

The genes are TRBV5-1 and TRBJ2-2; TRBD2 agrees at 9 bases. Losses at the gene ends were 4 bases for V and 5 bases for J; bases not matched to a gene: 12. The CDR3 consists of 17 residues. The V gene's germline CDR1 is SGHRS and CDR2 YFSETQ. CDR3 nucleotides: TGCGCCAGCAGCCTGGGCGCGGGAGGGCCGCAAACCGGGGAGCTGTTTTTT. This encodes CASSLGAGGPQTGELFF.

CDR3 region: CASSLSRIHDTQYF. Here the CDR3 DNA reads TGTGCCAGCAGTTTATCGCGGATTCACGATACGCAGTATTTT. V and J are TRBV27 and TRBJ2-3; D remains unclear. Trimming took 0 bases from V and 6 from J, leaving 10 bases between them. This CDR3 has 14 residues. Germline V gene sequence: CDR1 MNHEY, CDR2 SMNVEV (reference sequence).

The V and J genes are TRBV7-9 and TRBJ1-2, with 10 bases lining up with TRBD1. The germline V gene encodes CDR1 SEHNR and CDR2 FQNEAQ (reference sequence). V lost 5 bases to trimming and J lost 6 bases; unmatched junction nucleotides: 6. The CDR3 consists of 14 residues. CDR3 region: CASSVGTGEDGYTF. As DNA, the CDR3 is TGTGCCAGCAGCGTCGGGACAGGGGAGGATGGCTACACCTTC. The full variable domain, completed using reference TRBV7-9 and TRBJ1-2, is DTGVSQNPRHKITKRGQNVTFRCDPISEHNRLYWYRQTLGQGPEFLTYFQNEAQLEKSRLLSDRFSAERPKGSFSTLEIQRTEQGDSAMYLCASSVGTGEDGYTFGSGTRLTVV.

The chain uses TRBV5-6 and TRBJ1-2, with D maybe TRBD1 (6 bases). The CDR3 is made up of 15 amino acids. Germline lookup yields CDR1 SGHDT and CDR2 YYEEEE. Trimming pared 2 bases from V and 4 bases from J, leaving 15 bases between. CDR3 loop: CASSFGQMDPYGYTF. DNA of the CDR3: TGTGCCAGCAGCTTTGGACAGATGGATCCCTATGGCTACACCTTC. Based on the CDR3 plus reference TRBV5-6 and TRBJ1-2, the full variable domain is DAGVTQSPTHLIKTRGQQVTLRCSPKSGHDTVSWYQQALGQGPQFIFQYYEEEERQRGNFPDRFSGHQFPNYSSELNVNALLLGDSALYLCASSFGQMDPYGYTFGSGTRLTVV.

This clone occurred once. The chain recombines TRBV29-1 with TRBJ2-1; TRBD1 matches at 9 bases. CDR3 size: 12 residues. CDR1 and CDR2 (germline): SQVTM, ANQGSEA. Trimming at V came to 7 bases and at J to 9 bases, leaving 7 bases not matched to a gene. Here the CDR3 DNA reads TGCAGCGCCGGACAGGGGTCGGGTGAGCAGTTCTTC. It encodes CSAGQGSGEQFF.